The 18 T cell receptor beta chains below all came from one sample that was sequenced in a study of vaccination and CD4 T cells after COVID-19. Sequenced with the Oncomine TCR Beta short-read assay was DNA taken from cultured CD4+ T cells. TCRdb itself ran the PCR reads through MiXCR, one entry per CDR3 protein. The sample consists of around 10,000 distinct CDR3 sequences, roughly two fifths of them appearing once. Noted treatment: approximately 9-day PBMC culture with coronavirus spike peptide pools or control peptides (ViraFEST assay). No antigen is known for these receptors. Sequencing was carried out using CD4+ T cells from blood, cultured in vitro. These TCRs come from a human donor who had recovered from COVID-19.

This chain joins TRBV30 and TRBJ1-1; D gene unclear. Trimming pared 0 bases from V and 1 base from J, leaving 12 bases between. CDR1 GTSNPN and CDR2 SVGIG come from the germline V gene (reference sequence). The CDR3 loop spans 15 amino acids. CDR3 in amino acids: CAWSVPEAGNTEAFF. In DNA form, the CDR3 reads TGTGCCTGGAGTGTACCCGAGGCTGGGAACACTGAAGCTTTCTTT.

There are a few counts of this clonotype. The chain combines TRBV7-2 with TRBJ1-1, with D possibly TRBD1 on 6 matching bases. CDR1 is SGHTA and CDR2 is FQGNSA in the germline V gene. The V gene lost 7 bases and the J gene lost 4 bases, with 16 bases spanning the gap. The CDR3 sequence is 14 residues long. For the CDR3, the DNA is TGTGCCAGCACCAAAGGGGGGTTGGCCACTGAAGCTTTCTTT. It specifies CASTKGGLATEAFF.

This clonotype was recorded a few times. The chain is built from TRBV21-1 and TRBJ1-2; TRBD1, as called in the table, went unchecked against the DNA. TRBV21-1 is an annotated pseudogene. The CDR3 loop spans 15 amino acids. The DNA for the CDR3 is TGTGCCAGCAGCCCTATTGGCGCAGAGGACTATGGCTACACCTTC. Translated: CASSPIGAEDYGYTF.

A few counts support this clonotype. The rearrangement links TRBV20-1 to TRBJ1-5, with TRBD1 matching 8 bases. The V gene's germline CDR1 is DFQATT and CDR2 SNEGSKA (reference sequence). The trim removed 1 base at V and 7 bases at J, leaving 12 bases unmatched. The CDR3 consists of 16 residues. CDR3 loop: CSARVGPGQGGQPQHF. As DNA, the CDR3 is TGCAGTGCTAGAGTGGGGCCCGGACAGGGAGGGCAGCCCCAGCATTTT.

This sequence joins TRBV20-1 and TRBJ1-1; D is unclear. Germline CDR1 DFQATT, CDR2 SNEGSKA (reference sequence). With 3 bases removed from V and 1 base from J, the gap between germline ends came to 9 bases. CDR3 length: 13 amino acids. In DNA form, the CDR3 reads TGCAGTGCTAGTAGACCGGAGAACACTGAAGCTTTCTTT. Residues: CSASRPENTEAFF.

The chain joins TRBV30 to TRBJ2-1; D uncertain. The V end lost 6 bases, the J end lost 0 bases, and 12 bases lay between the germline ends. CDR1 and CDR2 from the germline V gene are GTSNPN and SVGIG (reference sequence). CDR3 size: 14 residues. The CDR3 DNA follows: TGTGCCTGTCTCGAGATTAGCTCCTACAATGAGCAGTTCTTC. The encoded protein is CACLEISSYNEQFF.

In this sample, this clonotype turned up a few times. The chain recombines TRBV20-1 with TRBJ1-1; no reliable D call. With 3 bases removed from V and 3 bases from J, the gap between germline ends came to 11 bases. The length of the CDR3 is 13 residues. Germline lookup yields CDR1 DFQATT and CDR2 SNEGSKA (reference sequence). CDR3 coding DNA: TGCAGTGCTAGGAAGGACTGGGACACTGAAGCTTTCTTT. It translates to CSARKDWDTEAFF.

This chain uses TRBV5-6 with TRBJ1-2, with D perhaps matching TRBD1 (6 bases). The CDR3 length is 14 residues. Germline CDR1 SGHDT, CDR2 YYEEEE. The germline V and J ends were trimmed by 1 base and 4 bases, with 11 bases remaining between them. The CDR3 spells CASSLTGLGYGYTF. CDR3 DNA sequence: TGTGCCAGCAGCTTGACAGGGTTGGGCTATGGCTACACCTTC.

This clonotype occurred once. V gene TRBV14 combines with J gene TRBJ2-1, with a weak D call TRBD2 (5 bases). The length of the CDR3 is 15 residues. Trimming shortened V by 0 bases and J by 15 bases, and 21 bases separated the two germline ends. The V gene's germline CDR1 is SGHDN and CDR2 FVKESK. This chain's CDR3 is CASSQDPFPGNEGFF. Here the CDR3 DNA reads TGTGCCAGCAGCCAAGATCCCTTCCCGGGGAACGAGGGGTTCTTC.

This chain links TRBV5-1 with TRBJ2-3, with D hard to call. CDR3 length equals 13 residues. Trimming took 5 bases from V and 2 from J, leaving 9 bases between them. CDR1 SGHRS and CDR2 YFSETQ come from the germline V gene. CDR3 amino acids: CASRSEPTDTQYF. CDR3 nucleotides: TGCGCCAGCAGATCCGAACCCACAGATACGCAGTATTTT.

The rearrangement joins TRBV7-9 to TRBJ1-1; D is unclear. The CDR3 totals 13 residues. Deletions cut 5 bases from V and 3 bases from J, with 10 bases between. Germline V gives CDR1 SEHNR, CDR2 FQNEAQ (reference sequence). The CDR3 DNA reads TGTGCCAGCAGCCGGGGATTGGACACTGAAGCTTTCTTT. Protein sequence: CASSRGLDTEAFF. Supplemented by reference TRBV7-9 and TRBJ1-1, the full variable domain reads DTGVSQNPRHKITKRGQNVTFRCDPISEHNRLYWYRQTLGQGPEFLTYFQNEAQLEKSRLLSDRFSAERPKGSFSTLEIQRTEQGDSAMYLCASSRGLDTEAFFGQGTRLTVV.

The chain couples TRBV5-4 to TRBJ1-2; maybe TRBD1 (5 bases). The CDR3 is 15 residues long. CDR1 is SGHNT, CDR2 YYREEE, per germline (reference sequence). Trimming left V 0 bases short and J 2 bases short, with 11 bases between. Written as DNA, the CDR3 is TGTGCCAGCAGCTTGGCTGGGGGTTCAAACTATGGCTACACCTTC. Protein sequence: CASSLAGGSNYGYTF.

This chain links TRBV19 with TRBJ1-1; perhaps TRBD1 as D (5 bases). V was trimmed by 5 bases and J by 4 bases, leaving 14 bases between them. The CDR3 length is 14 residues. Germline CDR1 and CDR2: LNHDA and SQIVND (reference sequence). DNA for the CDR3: TGTGCCAGTAGTGCCTTAAGGGGTGCCACTGAAGCTTTCTTT. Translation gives CASSALRGATEAFF.

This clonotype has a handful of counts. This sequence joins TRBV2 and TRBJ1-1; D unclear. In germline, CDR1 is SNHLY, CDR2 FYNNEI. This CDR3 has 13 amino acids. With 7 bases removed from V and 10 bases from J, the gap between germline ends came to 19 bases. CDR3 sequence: CASTVAPNSVAFF. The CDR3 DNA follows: TGTGCCAGCACAGTGGCGCCCAATTCCGTAGCTTTCTTT. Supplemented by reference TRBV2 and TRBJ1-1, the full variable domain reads EPEVTQTPSHQVTQMGQEVILRCVPISNHLYFYWYRQILGQKVEFLVSFYNNEISEKSEIFDDQFSVERPDGSNFTLKIRSTKLEDSAMYFCASTVAPNSVAFFGQGTRLTVV.

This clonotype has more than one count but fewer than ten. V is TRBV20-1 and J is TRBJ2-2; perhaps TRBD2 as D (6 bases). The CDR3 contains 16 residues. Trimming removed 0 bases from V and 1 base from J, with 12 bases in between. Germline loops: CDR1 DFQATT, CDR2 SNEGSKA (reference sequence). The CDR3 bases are TGCAGTGCTAGAGATTCGGCGCGGGGGAACACCGGGGAGCTGTTTTTT. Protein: CSARDSARGNTGELFF.

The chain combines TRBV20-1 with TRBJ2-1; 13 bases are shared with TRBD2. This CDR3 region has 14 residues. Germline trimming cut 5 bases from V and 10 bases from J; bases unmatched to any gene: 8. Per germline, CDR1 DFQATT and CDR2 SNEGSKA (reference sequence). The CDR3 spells CSAQTSGGLREQFF. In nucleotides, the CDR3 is TGCAGTGCTCAGACTAGCGGGGGGTTACGAGAGCAGTTCTTC.

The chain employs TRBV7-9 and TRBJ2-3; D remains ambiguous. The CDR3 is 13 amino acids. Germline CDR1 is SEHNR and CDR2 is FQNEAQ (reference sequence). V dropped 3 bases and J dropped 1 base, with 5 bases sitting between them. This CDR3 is CASSFSGTDTQYF. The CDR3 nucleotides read TGTGCCAGCAGCTTTTCCGGCACAGATACGCAGTATTTT.

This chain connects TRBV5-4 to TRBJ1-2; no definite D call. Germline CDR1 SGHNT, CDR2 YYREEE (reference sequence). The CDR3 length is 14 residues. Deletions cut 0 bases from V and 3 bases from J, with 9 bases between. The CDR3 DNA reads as TGTGCCAGCAGCTTGGACTCAGCGGACTATGGCTACACCTTC. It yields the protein CASSLDSADYGYTF. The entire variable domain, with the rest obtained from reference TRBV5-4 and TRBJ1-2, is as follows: ETGVTQSPTHLIKTRGQQVTLRCSSQSGHNTVSWYQQALGQGPQFIFQYYREEENGRGNFPPRFSGLQFPNYSSELNVNALELDDSALYLCASSLDSADYGYTFGSGTRLTVV.